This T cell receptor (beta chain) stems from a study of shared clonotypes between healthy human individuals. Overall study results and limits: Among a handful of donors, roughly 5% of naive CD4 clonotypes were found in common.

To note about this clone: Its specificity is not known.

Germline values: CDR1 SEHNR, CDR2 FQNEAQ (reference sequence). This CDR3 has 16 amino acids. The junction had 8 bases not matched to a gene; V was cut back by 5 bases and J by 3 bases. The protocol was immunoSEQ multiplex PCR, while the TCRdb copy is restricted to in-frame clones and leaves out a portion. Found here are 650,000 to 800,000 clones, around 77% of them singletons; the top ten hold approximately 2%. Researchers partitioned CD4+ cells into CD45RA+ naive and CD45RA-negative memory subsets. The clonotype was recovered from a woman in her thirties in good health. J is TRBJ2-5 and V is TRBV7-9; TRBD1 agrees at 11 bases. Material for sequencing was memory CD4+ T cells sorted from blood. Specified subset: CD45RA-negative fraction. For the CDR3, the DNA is TGTGCCAGCAGCCCGGGACAGGGGGGCTTAGAAGAGACCCAGTACTTC. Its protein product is CASSPGQGGLEETQYF.